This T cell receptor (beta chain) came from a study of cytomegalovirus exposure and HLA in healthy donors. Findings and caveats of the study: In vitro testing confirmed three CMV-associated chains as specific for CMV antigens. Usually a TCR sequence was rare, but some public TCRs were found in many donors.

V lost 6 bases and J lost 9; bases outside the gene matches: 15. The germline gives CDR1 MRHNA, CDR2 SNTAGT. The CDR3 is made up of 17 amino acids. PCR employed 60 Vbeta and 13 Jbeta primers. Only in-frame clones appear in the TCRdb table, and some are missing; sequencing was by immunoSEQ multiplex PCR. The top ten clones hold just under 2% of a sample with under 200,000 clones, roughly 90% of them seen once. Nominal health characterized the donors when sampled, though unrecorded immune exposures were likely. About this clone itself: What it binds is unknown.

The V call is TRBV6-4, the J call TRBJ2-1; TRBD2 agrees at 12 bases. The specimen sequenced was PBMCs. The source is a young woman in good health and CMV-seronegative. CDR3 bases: TGTGCCAGCAGCCCACCTCCCCTAGCGGGGGGGCCTCGTGAGCAGTTCTTC. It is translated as CASSPPPLAGGPREQFF.